This TCR beta chain is from a study of cytomegalovirus exposure and HLA in healthy donors. Study context: About four fifths of 300 to 450 genotyped donors fell in the Caucasian-associated ancestry cluster.

The PCR made use of 60 Vbeta and 13 Jbeta primers. Generated by immunoSEQ multiplex PCR, the TCRdb table keeps only in-frame clones and is missing some. The table includes 140,000 or so clones, 80% to 85% detected once. Donors in the study were healthy people who gave bone marrow. With respect to this clone: The antigen is not known.

General study points: A highly shared variant cluster was judged a likely technical artifact.

V dropped 3 bases and J dropped 9; count of bases not matched to a gene: 11. CDR3 length: 15 amino acids. J is TRBJ1-5 and V is TRBV23-1, with 7 bases that match TRBD1. TRBV23-1 qualifies as an ORF whose function is uncertain. The receptor comes from a woman aged 25 to 39 in good health and CMV-seronegative. The sequencing input was PBMCs. CDR3 DNA sequence: TGCGCCAGCAGTCACCCGACAGGGCCATATCGGCCCCAGCATTTT. This gives the protein CASSHPTGPYRPQHF.